One and the same sample provided the 8 T cell receptor beta chains below, sequenced in a study of T cells in Graves' hyperthyroidism and ophthalmopathy. RNA transcripts provided the source from which TCR beta CDR3 regions were amplified. TCR CDR3 regions were first amplified by RT-PCR with HTBI primers. A single record per CDR3 protein comes from TCRdb applying MiXCR to the multiplex PCR reads. Of 300,000 to 450,000 distinct CDR3 sequences in the sample, about 12% were seen once. Sequenced material: blood. The receptors derive from a woman between 18 and 29 years old with Graves' hyperthyroidism.

This clonotype appeared many times. The gene calls are TRBV20-1 and TRBJ1-5; 9 bases line up with TRBD1. Germline assignment: CDR1 DFQATT and CDR2 SNEGSKA (reference sequence). V dropped 6 bases and J dropped 3; count of bases not matched to a gene: 6. This CDR3 comprises 14 residues. This CDR3 is CSAPGQGFNQPQHF. The CDR3 coding sequence is TGCAGTGCCCCGGGACAGGGCTTCAATCAGCCCCAGCATTTT.

This clonotype was seen many times. V and J are TRBV9 and TRBJ2-5; possibly TRBD1 for D (6 bases). This CDR3 has 15 residues. V lost 0 bases, J lost 2 bases, and 11 bases lay in between. CDR1 and CDR2 from the germline V gene are SGDLS and YYNGEE. The CDR3 DNA sequence: TGTGCCAGCAGCGTAGGCCAGGGGTCACAAGAGACCCAGTACTTC. Residues: CASSVGQGSQETQYF.

The CDR3 bases are TGTGCCAGCTCACCATTCCCCGATAATTCACCCCTCCACTTT. Translating gives CASSPFPDNSPLHF. The rearrangement uses TRBV18 and TRBJ1-6; D remains unclear. Trimming stripped 2 bases from V and 5 bases from J, with 7 bases between. Germline lookup yields CDR1 KGHSH and CDR2 LQKENI. The CDR3 covers 14 residues. Using reference TRBV18 and TRBJ1-6 for the parts outside the CDR3, the full variable domain is NAGVMQNPRHLVRRRGQEARLRCSPMKGHSHVYWYRQLPEEGLKFMVYLQKENIIDESGMPKERFSAEFPKEGPSILRIQQVVRGDSAAYFCASSPFPDNSPLHFGNGTRLTVT.

The rearrangement uses TRBV7-6 and TRBJ1-1; maybe TRBD1 (5 bases). The V gene lost 2 bases and the J gene lost 4 bases, with 11 bases spanning the gap. The CDR3 spans 14 residues. The germline V gene encodes CDR1 SGHVS and CDR2 FNYEAQ. CDR3 region: CASSLTQVGTEAFF. In DNA, the CDR3 is TGTGCCAGCAGCTTAACACAGGTGGGCACTGAAGCTTTCTTT.

This chain links TRBV9 with TRBJ2-1, with D tentatively TRBD1 or TRBD2 (5 bases each). Trimming pared 3 bases from V and 6 bases from J, leaving 22 bases between. Per germline, CDR1 SGDLS and CDR2 YYNGEE. CDR3 length: 17 amino acids. CDR3 coding DNA: TGTGCCAGCAGCGCGTCGGCCGTTCGAGGGGCCTTCAATGAGCAGTTCTTC. Protein: CASSASAVRGAFNEQFF.

This clonotype was seen ten or more times. The chain employs TRBV2 and TRBJ2-1; 12 positions match TRBD2. CDR1 and CDR2 (germline): SNHLY, FYNNEI. Trimming took 8 bases from V and 7 from J; bases not matched to a gene: 15. This CDR3 has 17 residues. CDR3 sequence (DNA): TGTGCCAGCGGTGGGTCCAAACTAGCGGGGGGATTGAATGAGCAGTTCTTC. This sequence encodes CASGGSKLAGGLNEQFF. The whole variable domain, remainder taken from reference TRBV2 and TRBJ2-1, is EPEVTQTPSHQVTQMGQEVILRCVPISNHLYFYWYRQILGQKVEFLVSFYNNEISEKSEIFDDQFSVERPDGSNFTLKIRSTKLEDSAMYFCASGGSKLAGGLNEQFFGPGTRLTVL.

This clonotype was observed at least ten times. Here the CDR3 reads CASSNEGTTYEQYF. The CDR3 nucleotides read TGCGCCAGCAGCAACGAGGGGACGACGTACGAGCAGTACTTC. V and J are TRBV4-1 and TRBJ2-7, with D perhaps being TRBD1 or TRBD2 (5 bases each). CDR3 length: 14 amino acids. Trimming took off 5 bases at V and 4 bases at J, with 15 bases between the two ends. The germline V gene encodes CDR1 MGHRA and CDR2 YSYEKL.

This clonotype was recorded at least ten times. The gene calls are TRBV6-1 and TRBJ1-4; no definite D call. The CDR3 extends over 14 amino acids. Germline lookup yields CDR1 MNHNS and CDR2 SASEGT. Trimming removed 8 bases at V and 2 bases at J, with 12 bases between. CDR3 nucleotides: TGTGCCAGCGGCACGGGCCGTACTAATGAAAAACTGTTTTTT. Its protein is CASGTGRTNEKLFF.